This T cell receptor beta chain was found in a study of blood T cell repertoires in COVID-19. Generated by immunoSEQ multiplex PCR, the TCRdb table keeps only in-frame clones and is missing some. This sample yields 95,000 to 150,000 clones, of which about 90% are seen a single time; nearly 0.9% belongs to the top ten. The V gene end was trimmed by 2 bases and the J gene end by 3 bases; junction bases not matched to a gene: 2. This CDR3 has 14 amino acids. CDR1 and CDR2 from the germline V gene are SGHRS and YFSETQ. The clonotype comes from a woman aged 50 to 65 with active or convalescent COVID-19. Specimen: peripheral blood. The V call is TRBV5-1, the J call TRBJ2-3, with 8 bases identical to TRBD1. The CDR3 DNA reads TGCGCCAGCAGCTTTGGACAGGGTACAGATACGCAGTATTTT. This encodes CASSFGQGTDTQYF.